Shown below are 28 T cell receptor beta chains from a single sample sequenced in a study of blood T cell repertoires in COVID-19. Sequencing used immunoSEQ multiplex PCR; TCRdb keeps in-frame clones, though not all of them. The sample lists tens of thousands of clones, 65% to 85% occurring once. What was sequenced was PBMCs or T cells enriched from blood (not recorded which). These receptors came from a woman in her 40s with acute COVID-19.

The rearrangement joins TRBV19 to TRBJ1-1; TRBD1 is a possible D gene (5 bases). The V end was cut by 5 bases, the J end by 4 bases, with 8 bases between. Germline lookup yields CDR1 LNHDA and CDR2 SQIVND (reference sequence). The CDR3 has 12 amino acids. The CDR3 loop is CASSVGGTEAFF. In DNA, the CDR3 is TGTGCCAGTAGTGTCGGGGGCACTGAAGCTTTCTTT.

This chain connects TRBV14 to TRBJ1-2; TRBD1 aligns across 10 bases. J gave up 8 bases and V 1 base, and 7 bases lay outside the gene matches. The CDR3 consists of 15 residues. The germline V gene encodes CDR1 SGHDN and CDR2 FVKESK. The CDR3 DNA is TGTGCCAGCAGCCAAGCCAGGACAGGGGGAGGAGGCTACACCTTC. The encoded protein is CASSQARTGGGGYTF.

This chain uses TRBV27 with TRBJ1-1, with TRBD1 identical over 7 bases. CDR1 is MNHEY and CDR2 is SMNVEV in the germline V gene (reference sequence). J lost 1 base, V lost 6 bases, and 11 bases had no gene match. CDR3 length: 16 residues. In nucleotides, the CDR3 is TGTGCCAGCAGGTTGTTAAACCGGGACAGGAACACTGAAGCTTTCTTT. Its translation is CASRLLNRDRNTEAFF.

The genes are TRBV6-5 and TRBJ2-7, with TRBD2 matching over 9 bases. The CDR3 is 14 amino acids. Germline V CDR1 and CDR2: MNHEY, SVGAGI. V shed 10 bases and J 6 bases; nucleotides not matched to a gene: 13. The CDR3, as DNA: TGTGCCACCACGACGGTAGCGGGAGCTAGCGAGCAGTACTTC. It is translated as CATTTVAGASEQYF.

The rearrangement links TRBV11-2 to TRBJ2-5; 8 bases fit TRBD2. This CDR3 is built from 16 residues. Per the germline V gene, CDR1 is SGHAT and CDR2 is FQNNGV. V lost 2 bases to trimming and J lost 2 bases; unmatched junction nucleotides: 7. The CDR3 here is CASSLNVAGTQETQYF. CDR3 coding DNA: TGTGCCAGCAGCTTAAATGTAGCGGGGACTCAAGAGACCCAGTACTTC. Together with reference TRBV11-2 and TRBJ2-5, the CDR3 gives the full variable domain: EAGVAQSPRYKIIEKRQSVAFWCNPISGHATLYWYQQILGQGPKLLIQFQNNGVVDDSQLPKDRFSAERLKGVDSTLKIQPAKLEDSAVYLCASSLNVAGTQETQYFGPGTRLLVL.

The rearrangement uses TRBV6-5 and TRBJ2-1; D is perhaps TRBD1 (6 bases). The CDR3 spans 15 residues. V gave up 8 bases and J gave up 2 bases, with 16 bases separating them. CDR1 and CDR2 (germline): MNHEY, SVGAGI. The CDR3 nucleotides are TGTGCCAGCCTCCCATGGGGGCGCGCCTACAATGAGCAGTTCTTC. Its translation: CASLPWGRAYNEQFF.

The rearrangement joins TRBV19 to TRBJ2-1, with no clear D. Trimming cost V 5 bases and J 5 bases, with 4 bases left between them. The CDR3 spans 11 residues. CDR1 is LNHDA and CDR2 is SQIVND in the germline V gene (reference sequence). The CDR3 loop reads CASSLHNEQFF. CDR3 coding DNA: TGTGCCAGTAGTCTCCACAATGAGCAGTTCTTC.

A single count supports this clone. The rearrangement uses TRBV7-9 and TRBJ1-5; 7 bases agree with TRBD1. The trim removed 1 base at V and 6 bases at J, leaving 6 bases unmatched. The CDR3 consists of 15 residues. CDR1 and CDR2 (germline): SEHNR, FQNEAQ (reference sequence). The CDR3 nucleotides read TGTGCCAGCAGCTTAGGAGTCGACAGGGCTCAGCCCCAGCATTTT. Protein product: CASSLGVDRAQPQHF.

This chain uses TRBV19 with TRBJ2-7; D is possibly TRBD2 (5 bases). The V end lost 3 bases, the J end lost 6 bases, and 15 bases lay between the germline ends. This CDR3 comprises 14 residues. Looked up from germline, CDR1 is LNHDA and CDR2 is SQIVND (reference sequence). The CDR3: CASSIRALRGEQYF. The CDR3 DNA reads as TGTGCCAGTAGTATTCGCGCCCTTCGGGGCGAGCAGTACTTC.

V usage is TRBV9 and J usage is TRBJ2-3; D possibly corresponds to TRBD2 (6 bases). Deletions cut 2 bases from V and 6 bases from J, with 16 bases between. This CDR3 spans 15 amino acids. Germline loops: CDR1 SGDLS, CDR2 YYNGEE. CDR3 in amino acids: CASSVAGLVRDTQYF. Here the CDR3 DNA reads TGTGCCAGCAGCGTTGCGGGGCTCGTACGGGATACGCAGTATTTT. Looking up the rest from reference TRBV9 and TRBJ2-3 gives the full variable domain: DSGVTQTPKHLITATGQRVTLRCSPRSGDLSVYWYQQSLDQGLQFLIQYYNGEERAKGNILERFSAQQFPDLHSELNLSSLELGDSALYFCASSVAGLVRDTQYFGPGTRLTVL.

The rearrangement uses TRBV10-1 and TRBJ1-6; no clear D gene. CDR1 WNHNN and CDR2 SYGVQD come from the germline V gene (reference sequence). The CDR3 loop spans 13 amino acids. V lost 4 bases, J lost 10 bases, and 11 bases lay in between. In DNA, the CDR3 is TGCGCCAGCAGTGCAACCCTCGGGTCACCCCTCCACTTT. It encodes CASSATLGSPLHF.

Only a few counts were recorded for this clone. The chain has TRBV25-1 and TRBJ1-2; perhaps TRBD1 as D (6 bases). This CDR3 is 12 amino acids long. V was clipped by 5 bases and J by 5 bases, with 9 bases between them. CDR1 and CDR2 from the germline V gene are MGHDK and SYGVNS. The CDR3 is CASSSGVYGYTF. CDR3 nucleotides: TGTGCCAGCAGTTCAGGGGTGTATGGCTACACCTTC.

V and J are TRBV9 and TRBJ1-5; 7 bases map to TRBD1. V was clipped by 3 bases and J by 4 bases; unmatched bases: 16. CDR1 and CDR2 (germline): SGDLS, YYNGEE. This CDR3 contains 18 residues. CDR3 coding DNA: TGTGCCAGCAGCGCCCGAGCGACAGGGTACCCGTCTAATCAGCCCCAGCATTTT. Its protein product is CASSARATGYPSNQPQHF.

The rearrangement links TRBV7-8 to TRBJ1-3; unclear D gene. Germline CDR1 SGHVS, CDR2 FQNEAQ. The V and J ends lost 0 bases and 0 bases respectively, with 6 bases between them. The CDR3 is 15 residues long. The chain's CDR3 is CASSLAVHSGNTIYF. In DNA form, the CDR3 reads TGTGCCAGCAGCTTAGCAGTACACTCTGGAAACACCATATATTTT. Filled out from reference TRBV7-8 and TRBJ1-3, the complete variable domain reads GAGVSQSPRYKVAKRGQDVALRCDPISGHVSLFWYQQALGQGPEFLTYFQNEAQLDKSGLPSDRFFAERPEGSVSTLKIQRTQQEDSAVYLCASSLAVHSGNTIYFGEGSWLTVV.

The V call is TRBV28, the J call TRBJ2-7, with 8 positions matching TRBD1. Germline-derived CDR1 and CDR2 are MDHEN and SYDVKM. This CDR3 region has 13 residues. The trim removed 6 bases at V and 3 bases at J, leaving 4 bases unmatched. The DNA of the CDR3 is TGTGCCAGCAGCCAAGGACAGGGCTACGAGCAGTACGTC. Translating it yields CASSQGQGYEQYV.

The rearrangement uses TRBV27 and TRBJ2-1; no definite D call. Germline values: CDR1 MNHEY, CDR2 SMNVEV (reference sequence). V was trimmed by 5 bases and J by 7 bases, leaving 18 bases between them. The CDR3 totals 15 residues. DNA for the CDR3: TGTGCCAGCAGTCCCTCGTCTCCCCGGGTGAATGAGCAGTTCTTC. Amino acids: CASSPSSPRVNEQFF.

The chain recombines TRBV11-3 with TRBJ2-3, with 7 bases that match TRBD2. The CDR3 totals 16 residues. V dropped 5 bases and J dropped 3; count of bases not matched to a gene: 11. Germline V gene data show CDR1 as SGHNT and CDR2 as YENEEA. This CDR3 reads CASSTQKAGVTDTQYF. DNA of the CDR3: TGTGCCAGCAGCACACAAAAGGCGGGGGTTACAGATACGCAGTATTTT.

The chain has TRBV28 and TRBJ1-1; TRBD1 agrees at 11 bases. V shed 5 bases and J 1 base; nucleotides not matched to a gene: 9. CDR1 is MDHEN, CDR2 SYDVKM, per germline. The CDR3 covers 17 residues. CDR3 nucleotides: TGTGCCAGCAGTCCCGCCGGGACAGGGGGGAAGAACACTGAAGCTTTCTTT. Protein sequence: CASSPAGTGGKNTEAFF. The full variable domain, with the rest looked up from reference TRBV28 and TRBJ1-1, is DVKVTQSSRYLVKRTGEKVFLECVQDMDHENMFWYRQDPGLGLRLIYFSYDVKMKEKGDIPEGYSVSREKKERFSLILESASTNQTSMYLCASSPAGTGGKNTEAFFGQGTRLTVV.

The chain has TRBV19 and TRBJ1-1, with D possibly matching TRBD1 (6 bases). The CDR3 is made up of 14 amino acids. The germline V gene encodes CDR1 LNHDA and CDR2 SQIVND (reference sequence). Trimming shortened V by 9 bases and J by 6 bases, and 20 bases separated the two germline ends. The CDR3 here is CASSPRGGRAEAFF. The CDR3 DNA follows: TGTGCCAGCAGCCCCCGGGGGGGCAGGGCTGAAGCTTTCTTT.

This rearrangement joins TRBV6-2 or TRBV6-3 to TRBJ2-3, with 7 bases identical to TRBD2. This CDR3 has 15 amino acids. Germline lookup yields CDR1 MNHEY and CDR2 SVGEGT. V lost 6 bases, J lost 0 bases, and 6 bases stayed unmatched. The CDR3, as DNA: TGTGCCAGCAGGTACAGCGGGACTAGCACAGATACGCAGTATTTT. Translated: CASRYSGTSTDTQYF.

The chain combines TRBV4-1 with TRBJ1-5; D gene unclear. The CDR3 totals 14 residues. V was trimmed by 1 base and J by 7 bases, leaving 11 bases between them. Germline CDR1 reads MGHRA; CDR2 reads YSYEKL. CDR3 protein: CASSQVAVRQPQHF. The DNA for the CDR3 is TGCGCCAGCAGCCAAGTGGCAGTCCGACAGCCCCAGCATTTT.

The rearrangement links TRBV5-1 to TRBJ2-1; 7 bases align to TRBD2. Germline values: CDR1 SGHRS, CDR2 YFSETQ. With V trimmed by 7 bases and J by 6 bases, 16 bases remained unmatched. The CDR3 consists of 16 residues. CDR3 amino acids: CASGPLVQRDVNEQFF. In DNA form, the CDR3 reads TGCGCCAGCGGGCCGTTAGTCCAGCGGGATGTCAATGAGCAGTTCTTC.

For the CDR3, the DNA is TGTGCCATCAGGGGGGATCAGGGGGAGTATGGCTACACCTTC. It encodes CAIRGDQGEYGYTF. The chain employs TRBV10-3 and TRBJ1-2, with 7 bases that match TRBD1. Germline V CDR1 and CDR2: ENHRY, SYGVKD. V was clipped by 6 bases and J by 5 bases; unmatched bases: 9. This CDR3 has 14 residues.

This sequence joins TRBV5-1 and TRBJ2-1, with a tentative D call TRBD2 (6 bases). The CDR3 runs to 14 residues. V dropped 0 bases and J dropped 7 bases, with 11 bases sitting between them. Germline V gene data show CDR1 as SGHRS and CDR2 as YFSETQ. CDR3 in DNA: TGCGCCAGCAGCTTGGGCGGGACCATTAATGAGCAGTTCTTC. It encodes CASSLGGTINEQFF.

This chain links TRBV11-2 with TRBJ2-7; 11 bases match TRBD1. This CDR3 comprises 19 residues. In germline, CDR1 is SGHAT, CDR2 FQNNGV. With V trimmed by 1 base and J by 4 bases, 15 bases remained unmatched. CDR3 residues: CASSLGTGGNPPWSYEQYF. CDR3 coding DNA: TGTGCCAGCAGCTTAGGGACAGGGGGCAACCCCCCGTGGTCATACGAGCAGTACTTC.

The gene calls are TRBV19 and TRBJ2-2; D perhaps matches TRBD1 (6 bases). Germline V gene data show CDR1 as LNHDA and CDR2 as SQIVND (reference sequence). V dropped 5 bases and J dropped 3 bases, with 10 bases sitting between them. The CDR3 runs 14 residues. CDR3 sequence reads: CASSFRGDTGELFF. The CDR3 bases are TGTGCCAGTAGTTTCAGGGGAGACACCGGGGAGCTGTTTTTT. The variable domain in full, with the rest retrieved from reference TRBV19 and TRBJ2-2, is DGGITQSPKYLFRKEGQNVTLSCEQNLNHDAMYWYRQDPGQGLRLIYYSQIVNDFQKGDIAEGYSVSREKKESFPLTVTSAQKNPTAFYLCASSFRGDTGELFFGEGSRLTVL.

The chain carries TRBV10-3 and TRBJ2-1, with D perhaps matching TRBD2 (6 bases). The V end lost 11 bases, the J end lost 5 bases, and 16 bases lay between the germline ends. The CDR3 loop spans 13 amino acids. Germline-derived CDR1 and CDR2 are ENHRY and SYGVKD. Here the CDR3 DNA reads TGTGCCTCCCGGAGGGAGTGGGACAATGAGCAGTTCTTC. It yields the protein CASRREWDNEQFF.

The rearrangement links TRBV4-1 to TRBJ2-7; TRBD2 matches 12 bases. The germline gives CDR1 MGHRA, CDR2 YSYEKL. The CDR3 extends over 16 amino acids. With V trimmed by 4 bases and J by 4 bases, 8 bases remained unmatched. CDR3 sequence reads: CASSPGLAGGPYEQYF. CDR3 bases: TGCGCCAGCAGCCCGGGGCTAGCGGGAGGGCCTTACGAGCAGTACTTC.